The clone carrying this T cell receptor (beta chain) turned up a few times. The target antigen is unknown. The source of the sample is a study of cytomegalovirus exposure and HLA in healthy donors. Background on the study: Prior work identified roughly 120 million unique TCR beta sequences in some 180 million T cells.

Broader study findings: Most TCR sequences were rare, but some public TCRs occurred in many donors.

V dropped 6 bases and J dropped 5; count of bases not matched to a gene: 2. The CDR3 is 13 amino acids. Germline values: CDR1 MNHEY, CDR2 SVGAGI. Nominal health characterized the donors when sampled, though unrecorded immune exposures were likely. Vbeta (60) and Jbeta (13) primers were used in the PCR. The repertoire was sequenced with immunoSEQ multiplex PCR; TCRdb's copy has only in-frame clones and lacks some. The table lists approximately 140,000 clones, approximately 80% of them singletons. What was sequenced was PBMCs. The genes are TRBV6-5 and TRBJ1-5; 9 nucleotides match TRBD1. This clonotype was sampled from a girl aged 2 to 10 in good health and CMV-seronegative. The DNA of the CDR3 is TGTGCCAGCAGCCGGGACAGGGATCAGCCCCAGCATTTT. This encodes CASSRDRDQPQHF.